This TCR beta chain derives from a study of Ad26.COV2.S vaccination and SARS-CoV-2 variants. Study-wide background: By the intramuscular route, Ad26.COV2.S was given once, or twice 56 days apart.

Assay: immunoSEQ multiplex PCR; the TCRdb copy retains only in-frame clones and omits some. The table lists hundreds of thousands of clones, about 85% of them singletons. As to treatment: around 19 received Ad26.COV2.S at low or high dose, single or two shots; five or six received placebo; per-sample allocation not given. Samples analyzed were those drawn on day 63 after the first vaccine or placebo injection. Remarks on this clone: The sample has other DNA sequences that encode this CDR3 too.

The CDR3 consists of 12 residues. The germline V gene encodes CDR1 SGHRS and CDR2 YFSETQ. Trimming took 4 bases from V and 4 from J; bases not matched to a gene: 1. The sample in question was peripheral blood, obtained in a trial of Ad26.COV2.S vaccine versus placebo. The chain joins TRBV5-1 to TRBJ2-5, with 7 bases matching TRBD2. The clonotype was recovered from a person aged 18-65 years who received the Ad26.COV2.S COVID-19 vaccine or a placebo. CDR3 region: CASSPGGETQYF. Written as DNA, the CDR3 is TGCGCCAGCAGCCCGGGGGGAGAGACCCAGTACTTC.